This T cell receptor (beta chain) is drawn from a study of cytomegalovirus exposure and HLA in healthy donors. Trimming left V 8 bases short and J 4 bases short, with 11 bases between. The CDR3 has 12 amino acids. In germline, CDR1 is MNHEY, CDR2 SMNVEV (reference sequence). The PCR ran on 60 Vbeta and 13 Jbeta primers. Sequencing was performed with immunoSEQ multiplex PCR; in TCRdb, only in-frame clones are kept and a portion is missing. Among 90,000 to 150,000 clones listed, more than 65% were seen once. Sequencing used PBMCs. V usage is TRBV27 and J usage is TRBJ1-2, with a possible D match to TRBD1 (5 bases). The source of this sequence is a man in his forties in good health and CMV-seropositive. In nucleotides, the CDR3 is TGTGCCAGCGGTGATCAGGGCTATGGCTACACCTTC. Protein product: CASGDQGYGYTF.